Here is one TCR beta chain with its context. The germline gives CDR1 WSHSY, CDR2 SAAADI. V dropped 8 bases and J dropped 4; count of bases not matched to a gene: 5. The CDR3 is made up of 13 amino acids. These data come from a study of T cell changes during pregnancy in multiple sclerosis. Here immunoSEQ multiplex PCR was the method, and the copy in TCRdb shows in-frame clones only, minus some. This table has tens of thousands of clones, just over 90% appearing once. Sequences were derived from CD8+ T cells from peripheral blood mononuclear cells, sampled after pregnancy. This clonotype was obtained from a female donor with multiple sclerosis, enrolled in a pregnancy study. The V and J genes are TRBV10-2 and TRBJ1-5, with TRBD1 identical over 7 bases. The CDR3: CASWGQNNQPQHF. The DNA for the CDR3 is TGCGCCAGCTGGGGACAGAATAATCAGCCCCAGCATTTT.